The TCR beta chain described here comes from a study of blood T cell repertoires in COVID-19. Original methodology: Amplification of reference gene primers provided the estimated nucleated cell counts. Only in-frame clones appear in the TCRdb table, and some are missing; sequencing was by immunoSEQ multiplex PCR. The V and J calls and clone size were taken over from that table, and D and trimming were inferred from the DNA. Here the sample spans some 5,900 clones, 86% being singletons. The germline V and J ends were trimmed by 8 bases and 2 bases, with 15 bases remaining between them. This CDR3 comprises 14 residues. Per the germline V gene, CDR1 is SNHLY and CDR2 is FYNNEI. The count of this clone is one.

This chain links TRBV2 with TRBJ2-5, with D possibly being TRBD2 (6 bases). The source of this sequence is a human donor in a cohort sampled during active COVID-19. The sequenced sample consisted of peripheral blood. In nucleotides, the CDR3 is TGTGCCAGCCAGACTAGTTACGCACAAGAGACCCAGTACTTC. Protein: CASQTSYAQETQYF.